This T cell receptor (beta chain) was sequenced for a study of monozygotic twins with cystic fibrosis (dated by TCRdb to the early 2020s). Regarding the research as a whole: Barcoded libraries were prepared from about 3 micrograms of fragmented DNA with approximately 15 PCR cycles. To assess genetic influence on V and J gene usage, the study compared TCR beta repertoires within and across 16 monozygotic twin pairs with cystic fibrosis. The cohort comprised ten female and six male twin pairs aged about 2.0 to 36.4 years, median around 8.6 years, mostly children and adolescents. On the day blood was drawn, the twins' weight-for-height and FEVPerc (FEV1 disease centile) were ranked against those of the 1,000 or so cohort participants. Data for three of the twin pairs had previously been reported in another context. The paper as a whole reports these results and caveats: V gene usage was most similar to the co-twin in 13 of 16 pairs, and J usage was most similar to the co-twin in 8 of 16 pairs, which suggests genetic constraints. Simpson clonality was generally low (median around 0.01), which suggests a naive-dominated repertoire, and clonality was higher in the most severely affected patients. No association turned up between shared CDR3 numbers and age, concordance or disease severity, and the cohort was small. Significantly higher nucleotide-identical clonotype sharing was observed within monozygotic CF twin pairs than between unrelated CF individuals (P = 0.000026, Mann-Whitney).

Spanning cysteine to phenylalanine, the CDR3 consists of 15 amino acids. The entry retains the CDR3 DNA only, 45 bases that are in frame from base 1. The germline V gene encodes CDR1 MNHEY and CDR2 SMNVEV (reference sequence). V is pared back by 3 bases and J by 5 bases, with 16 bases lying between the germline termini. The twin pairs came from the European Cystic Fibrosis Twin and Sibling Study Cohort, which recruited patients from over a hundred CF clinics across 14 European countries. Both zygosity and CFTR genotype were checked in-house, and zygosity was tested with multiplex PCR across nine short tandem repeat loci. Peripheral blood was sampled from each twin, and clinical parameters were recorded on the day of blood sampling. Phenol/chloroform extraction was used to isolate genomic DNA from peripheral blood cells, and the DNA was then kept in TE buffer at 4 degrees C. This clone was seen a few times. This clone's antigen is unknown. One base away there is no much larger clone; base qualities are not given.

TCR beta CDR3 regions were amplified by multiplex PCR using the immunoSEQ immune profiling system, following the manufacturer's instructions. An Illumina NextSeq system was used for sequencing. The authors' analysis ran thus. Sequence data were processed on the immunoSEQ Analyzer platform, and clonality was calculated as the square root of Simpson's index of productive rearrangements. Similarity in V and J usage was quantified by Jensen-Shannon distance, and CDR3 generation probabilities were calculated with OLGA. The immuneACCESS database (August 2020) and VDJdb (December 2020) were searched for shared CDR3 sequences. TCRdb retrieved this table from immuneACCESS and kept in-frame rearrangements only. Not all clones are present; in checked studies, unresolved V genes account for under half, and no reason is known for the remainder. V and J calls and clone size are given by that table; D and trimming were obtained from the DNA. The sample table holds 35,000 or so clones, of which around 82% were seen once. Of the sample, roughly 1.5% is held by the ten largest clones.

Sequencing used blood. The V gene is TRBV27 and the J gene is TRBJ1-2; TRBD1 is possibly the D segment (6 matching bases). This clonotype was sampled from a girl aged 2-10 years with cystic fibrosis. The nucleotide sequence is TGTGCCAGCAGTTTGATGGGGGGCGGTGCTTATGGCTACACCTTC. This translates into CASSLMGGGAYGYTF.